Given below is one TCR beta chain in context. The CDR3 covers 16 residues. V gave up 0 bases and J gave up 6 bases, with 18 bases separating them. Germline loops: CDR1 SGHDT, CDR2 YYEEEE. These data belong to a study of blood T cell repertoires in COVID-19. Method: immunoSEQ multiplex PCR; TCRdb's copy keeps in-frame clones and lacks some. Of about 190,000 clones listed, 80% to 95% are singletons. The TCR sequence derives from a man over 45 with acute or convalescent COVID-19. J is TRBJ1-2 and V is TRBV5-6, with D unclear. Sequences were obtained from peripheral blood. This CDR3 is CASSLVVTHLGNGYTF. The CDR3 nucleotides are TGTGCCAGCAGCTTGGTTGTCACGCACCTCGGGAATGGCTACACCTTC.